The T cell receptor (beta chain) under discussion was sequenced for a study of blood T cell repertoires in COVID-19. This CDR3 comprises 17 residues. Trimming stripped 6 bases from V and 0 bases from J, with 18 bases between. Germline CDR1 reads KGHSH; CDR2 reads LQKENI. As originally analysed: Amplification of reference gene primers was used by the study to estimate nucleated cell counts. Here immunoSEQ multiplex PCR was the method, and the copy in TCRdb shows in-frame clones only, minus some. V and J calls and clone size are given by that table; D and trimming were obtained from the DNA. This sample has over 250,000 clones, with roughly 87% found just once.

The sequencing input was PBMCs or T cells enriched from blood (not recorded which). This chain connects TRBV18 to TRBJ1-3, with TRBD1 as a possible D gene (5 bases). This TCR came from a woman aged 18-29 years who had recovered from COVID-19. CDR3 coding DNA: TGTGCCAGCTCGCCGAACCGCCAGGGATTCTCTGGAAACACCATATATTTT. Protein product: CASSPNRQGFSGNTIYF.